This T cell receptor (beta chain) was found in a study of T cells in placental villitis. The libraries were made with immunoSEQ v4. Clones were sequenced by immunoSEQ multiplex PCR, and TCRdb holds only the in-frame ones, with some missing. Here the sample spans roughly 1,400 clones, over 60% being singletons. CDR1 is SQVTM and CDR2 is ANQGSEA in the germline V gene. V gave up 3 bases and J gave up 3 bases, with 12 bases separating them. The CDR3 sequence is 14 residues long. This clone was counted a few times. Its antigen is unidentified. General observations from the study: Median clonality was roughly 0.058 in villitis of unknown etiology placentae versus about 0.006 in controls.

This sequence was found in a human patient with villitis of unknown etiology; the placental T cells may come from both mother and fetus. The gene calls are TRBV29-1 and TRBJ2-1; D might be TRBD2 (5 bases). The sample was placental tissue containing maternal and fetal cells. CDR3 sequence (DNA): TGCAGCGTTGAGAAGGGAGTTAGCTACAATGAGCAGTTCTTC. Amino acid sequence: CSVEKGVSYNEQFF.